These 12 T cell receptor beta chains came from one sample sequenced in a study of T cell clonotyping in hematopoietic cell transplantation. The repertoire was sequenced with immunoSEQ multiplex PCR; TCRdb's copy has only in-frame clones and lacks some. Of some 45,000 clones listed, roughly 80% are singletons. Sample time point: recipient sample about 28 days before transplant, after cytoreduction. The sample was peripheral blood mononuclear cells, taken before stem cell transplant. The receptors here all came from a man aged 55 to 70 with myelodysplastic syndrome. Some clones in this sample may be carry-over from other donors' samples.

This sequence joins TRBV19 and TRBJ2-7; 7 bases map to TRBD1. This CDR3 contains 15 residues. V dropped 5 bases and J dropped 0; count of bases not matched to a gene: 7. CDR1 LNHDA and CDR2 SQIVND come from the germline V gene (reference sequence). The CDR3: CASSPGQLVSYEQYF. The CDR3, as DNA: TGTGCCAGTAGTCCGGGACAGCTAGTCTCCTACGAGCAGTACTTC.

The gene calls are TRBV10-3 and TRBJ2-7; TRBD1 aligns across 9 bases. The ends lost 6 bases at V and 6 bases at J; junction bases unmatched: 9. CDR3 length equals 14 residues. CDR1 and CDR2 from the germline V gene are ENHRY and SYGVKD. CDR3 sequence reads: CAIRSGTGNGEQYF. In DNA, the CDR3 is TGTGCCATCAGGTCCGGGACAGGGAACGGCGAGCAGTACTTC.

The chain joins TRBV19 to TRBJ2-1, with 8 bases matching TRBD2. Losses at the gene ends were 6 bases for V and 7 bases for J; bases not matched to a gene: 11. The CDR3 has 15 amino acids. Germline lookup yields CDR1 LNHDA and CDR2 SQIVND (reference sequence). This CDR3 is CASRVIGGAFNEQFF. CDR3 nucleotide sequence: TGTGCCAGTAGGGTGATCGGGGGGGCCTTTAATGAGCAGTTCTTC. The full variable domain, rest sourced from reference TRBV19 and TRBJ2-1, is DGGITQSPKYLFRKEGQNVTLSCEQNLNHDAMYWYRQDPGQGLRLIYYSQIVNDFQKGDIAEGYSVSREKKESFPLTVTSAQKNPTAFYLCASRVIGGAFNEQFFGPGTRLTVL.

This clone occurred a few times. The rearrangement links TRBV2 to TRBJ1-1, with D possibly TRBD1 on 5 matching bases. V was shortened by 3 bases and J by 5 bases, with 13 bases between the two germline ends. CDR1 is SNHLY and CDR2 is FYNNEI in the germline V gene. This CDR3 is 14 amino acids long. CDR3 sequence reads: CASSDWGSRTEAFF. Here the CDR3 DNA reads TGTGCCAGCAGTGATTGGGGGTCAAGGACTGAAGCTTTCTTT.

The CDR3 DNA follows: TGCGCCAGCAGTACCGGGACAGTCAATGAGCAGTTCTTC. Encoded protein: CASSTGTVNEQFF. The V gene is TRBV10-1, the J gene TRBJ2-1, with TRBD1 matching 7 bases. CDR1 is WNHNN, CDR2 SYGVQD, per germline (reference sequence). CDR3 size: 13 residues. Losses at the gene ends were 5 bases for V and 6 bases for J; bases not matched to a gene: 4.

V is TRBV4-3 and J is TRBJ1-4; D is unclear. The CDR3 length is 16 residues. Looked up from germline, CDR1 is LGHNA and CDR2 is YSLEER. V shed 1 base and J shed 5 bases, with 14 bases lying between them. The DNA for the CDR3 is TGCGCCAGCAGCCAAGGTCTGCCTCTCTCGAATGAAAAACTGTTTTTT. Its protein is CASSQGLPLSNEKLFF.

This clone was seen once. The CDR3 DNA is TGTGCCAGTAGTAGGACAGGGGGCGCGGAAGGCTACACCTTC. It is translated as CASSRTGGAEGYTF. The J gene is TRBJ1-2, the V gene TRBV19, with TRBD1 matching over 11 bases. Trimming removed 4 bases from V and 8 bases from J; junction bases left unmatched: 6. Germline-derived CDR1 and CDR2 are LNHDA and SQIVND (reference sequence). This CDR3 contains 14 residues.

The chain links TRBV7-8 to TRBJ1-1, with D possibly matching TRBD1 (5 bases). This CDR3 has 19 amino acids. Germline V gene sequence: CDR1 SGHVS, CDR2 FQNEAQ. Trimming took 1 base from V and 4 from J, leaving 25 bases between them. The CDR3 is CASSLGRGRRSSVGTEAFF. The CDR3 DNA follows: TGTGCCAGCAGCTTAGGACGGGGGAGGCGAAGTTCGGTGGGCACTGAAGCTTTCTTT. Combining the CDR3 with reference TRBV7-8 and TRBJ1-1 gives the whole variable domain GAGVSQSPRYKVAKRGQDVALRCDPISGHVSLFWYQQALGQGPEFLTYFQNEAQLDKSGLPSDRFFAERPEGSVSTLKIQRTQQEDSAVYLCASSLGRGRRSSVGTEAFFGQGTRLTVV.

The gene calls are TRBV7-2 and TRBJ2-1; TRBD2 matches 10 bases. This CDR3 region has 15 residues. Germline CDR1 SGHTA, CDR2 FQGNSA. V shed 5 bases and J 3 bases; nucleotides not matched to a gene: 4. CDR3 residues: CASSRAGGNYNEQFF. The CDR3 DNA follows: TGTGCCAGCAGCAGAGCGGGGGGGAACTACAATGAGCAGTTCTTC.

The chain joins TRBV7-2 to TRBJ1-4; D gene ambiguous. This CDR3 has 14 amino acids. CDR1 and CDR2 from the germline V gene are SGHTA and FQGNSA. V was shortened by 5 bases and J by 7 bases, with 14 bases between the two germline ends. The CDR3 sequence: CASSLTTPGEKLFF. In DNA, the CDR3 is TGTGCCAGCAGCCTAACCACCCCGGGTGAAAAACTGTTTTTT.

The chain combines TRBV29-1 with TRBJ2-3; 8 nucleotides agree with TRBD1. The CDR3 is made up of 11 amino acids. In germline, CDR1 is SQVTM, CDR2 ANQGSEA. The junction had 3 bases not matched to a gene; V was cut back by 7 bases and J by 6 bases. Here the CDR3 DNA reads TGCAGCGGGAGACAGGGGGATACGCAGTATTTT. Its translation: CSGRQGDTQYF.

This clone qualifies as medium-sized. This rearrangement joins TRBV6-5 to TRBJ2-2, with D hard to call. This CDR3 has 14 amino acids. V was shortened by 6 bases and J by 1 base, with 9 bases between the two germline ends. Per germline, CDR1 MNHEY and CDR2 SVGAGI. CDR3 loop: CASRRSGNTGELFF. The CDR3 DNA follows: TGTGCCAGCAGAAGGTCAGGGAACACCGGGGAGCTGTTTTTT.